Listed below are T cell receptor beta chains from one sample, sequenced in a study of T cell responses to AZD1222 COVID-19 vaccine. Here immunoSEQ multiplex PCR was the method, and the copy in TCRdb shows in-frame clones only, minus some. The repertoire has over 110,000 clones, approximately 94% of them found once; the top ten carry around 4.7%. The sample was peripheral blood, taken on day 0 of AZD1222 vaccination. These receptors all stem from an adult in good health. Each CDR3 is given without its conserved first and last residue. Some rows mark clone size as missing; the rest say once, few, many or name a class of expanded clone.

>TRBJ2-5|16|once|TRBV12-2
ASRLAIGEDSGQETQY
>TRBJ2-2|14|-|TRBV27
ASSLGTSGNTGELF
>TRBJ2-5|12|-|TRBV11-3
ASSRGEGAETQY
>TRBJ2-1|12|-|TRBV14
ASSQDDRGNEQF
>TRBJ2-1|11|-|TRBV5-1
ASSLAPDNEQF
>TRBJ2-7|12|-|TRBV4-1
ASSPIGWASGKD
>TRBJ2-3|13|-|TRBV6-2/TRBV6-3
ASSHTSGSTDTQY
>TRBJ2-5|11|-|TRBV5-4
ASSARDMETQY
>TRBJ1-5|11|few|TRBV27
ASRGNARQPQH
>TRBJ2-1|14|-|TRBV4-3
ASSPGGGGAHNEQF
>TRBJ1-4|12|-|TRBV5-1
ASSLEAHNEKLF
>TRBJ1-6|10|-|TRBV14
ASSQRNSPLH
>TRBJ1-1|12|-|TRBV6-1
ASSESGRNTEAF
>TRBJ2-1|13|-|TRBV6-2/TRBV6-3
ASSYGGAQFREQF
>TRBJ2-7|12|-|TRBV28
ASTYSDGSYEQY
>TRBJ2-2|12|-|TRBV6-5
ASRGGGPVGELF
>TRBJ1-5|10|-|TRBV19
ASSTGNQPQH
>TRBJ2-7|13|-|TRBV7-9
ASSLYPGIAYEQY
>TRBJ1-1|13|-|TRBV6-5
ASSSPYRGETEAF
>TRBJ1-2|13|-|TRBV4-3
ASSQARTANYGYT
>TRBJ2-1|15|-|TRBV27
ASSPQAQGVHHDEQF
>TRBJ2-5|13|-|TRBV10-3
AISERGFPTETQY
>TRBJ1-5|13|-|TRBV7-2
ASSTGQGSWQPQH
>TRBJ2-3|14|-|TRBV15
ATSPAASGGTDTQY
>TRBJ2-3|13|-|TRBV2
ASSPSSGKSDTQY
>TRBJ2-7|11|few|TRBV12-3/TRBV12-4
ASRLKGRYEQY
>TRBJ2-3|15|-|TRBV9
ASSVVSTSGYTDTQY
>TRBJ1-2|14|once|TRBV3-1/TRBV3-2
ASSQAPWRSGVGYT
>TRBJ1-5|12|-|TRBV6-2/TRBV6-3
ASNPTGGNQPQH
>TRBJ1-1|11|once|TRBV10-2
ASRLSMNTEAF
>TRBJ1-1|11|once|TRBV6-2/TRBV6-3
ASSILDSTEAF
>TRBJ2-7|15|once|TRBV11-2
ASSGGGLAGGSYEQY
>TRBJ2-3|13|-|TRBV6-2/TRBV6-3
ASSKETVMSDTQY
>TRBJ2-7|13|-|TRBV29-1
SVARWVAGSYEQY
>TRBJ1-1|14|-|TRBV4-3
ASSQEVGRTNTEAF
>TRBJ1-1|11|few|TRBV5-1
ASSLATRTEAF
>TRBJ2-2|12|-|TRBV10-3
AIMGQANTGELF
>TRBJ1-3|16|once|TRBV18
ASSTPVPGQGSGNTIY
>TRBJ1-1|13|-|TRBV5-1
ASSLRGRGNTEAF
>TRBJ1-2|14|-|TRBV18
ASSPPGTDSYYGYT
>TRBJ1-4|12|-|TRBV5-1
ASSRQHFNEKLF
>TRBJ2-7|10|-|TRBV12-3/TRBV12-4
ASSQAPYEQY
>TRBJ2-6|14|-|TRBV9
ASSPGRISGANVLT
>TRBJ2-3|14|-|TRBV2
ASRLAGGSFVDTQY
>TRBJ2-7|9|-|TRBV30
AWRGGNEQY
>TRBJ1-2|12|once|TRBV10-3
AISDISGLWGYT
>TRBJ2-7|15|-|TRBV6-6
ASSPYFGLSPSYEQY
>TRBJ1-5|14|-|TRBV7-3
ASSLSWRDSNQPQH
>TRBJ2-7|12|-|TRBV7-3
ASSAGVGSTEQY
>TRBJ2-1|13|-|TRBV4-3
ASSLSGSSYNEQF
>TRBJ2-5|14|-|TRBV29-1
SVVKGTGGPQETQY
>TRBJ1-5|13|-|TRBV7-2
ASSLEGTGDQPQH
>TRBJ2-5|12|-|TRBV28
ASSGTGRLETQY
>TRBJ2-7|11|-|TRBV6-5
ASSLEGAYEQY
>TRBJ2-3|13|-|TRBV5-4
ASSLGRSSTDTQY
>TRBJ2-5|13|-|TRBV11-2
ASSWTSGVQETQY
>TRBJ2-7|12|-|TRBV6-5
ASTPTGGSYEQY